This TCR beta chain was found in a study of cytomegalovirus exposure and HLA in healthy donors. Study-level information: In a previous analysis, some 120 million unique TCR beta sequences were found from 150 million to 200 million T cells.

Study-wide results and caveats: Cytomegalovirus-associated TCR beta chains were listed, numbering under 200. Most observed TCR sequences were rare, whereas some public TCRs were detected in many donors. Productive status was seen about 87% or about 30% of the time for most TCR beta V segments in an earlier analysis.

V shed 0 bases, J shed 8 bases, and the junction held 2 bases outside the gene matches. Germline CDR1 and CDR2: SGHRS and YFSETQ. The CDR3 loop spans 15 amino acids. The study ran its PCR with 60 Vbeta and 13 Jbeta primers. Sequenced by immunoSEQ multiplex PCR; TCRdb stores in-frame clones only, minus some. The sample data list about 59,000 clones. About this clone itself: Its specificity is not known.

The chain links TRBV5-1 to TRBJ2-4; 13 nucleotides align to TRBD2. Sequenced material: PBMCs. The sequence derives from a man aged 30 to 45 in good health and CMV-seropositive. CDR3 loop: CASSLDGTSGDIQYF. The DNA for the CDR3 is TGCGCCAGCAGCTTGGATGGGACTAGCGGGGACATTCAGTACTTC.